Included here is one T cell receptor beta chain sequence, with context. Original methodology: Amplification with reference gene primers provided the estimates of nucleated cell counts. TCRdb's table, derived via immunoSEQ multiplex PCR, lists solely in-frame clones and lacks some. That table gives V, J and clone size, and the DNA gave D and trimming. The sample includes 140,000 to 150,000 clones, roughly three quarters of them seen just once. This sample was included in a study of blood T cell repertoires in COVID-19. For the study at large: The study drew acute and convalescent COVID-19 samples from the United States, Italy and Spain. Nucleic acid was either cDNA or gDNA, and it came from T cells, B-cell-depleted T cells, or PBMCs.

Trimming at V came to 4 bases and at J to 5 bases, leaving 5 bases not matched to a gene. This CDR3 spans 15 amino acids. Germline V CDR1 and CDR2: SGHNT, YYREEE (reference sequence). J is TRBJ1-6 and V is TRBV5-4, with TRBD1 matching over 8 bases. Sequenced material: peripheral blood. The sequence derives from a man aged 45-65 years with active or convalescent COVID-19. CDR3 DNA: TGTGCCAGCAGCCTGCCGGACAGGGATAATTCACCCCTCCACTTT. Its protein is CASSLPDRDNSPLHF.